What follows describes a single T cell receptor (beta chain). Its antigen remains unknown. The investigators reverse transcribed all of the isolated RNA, so they sequenced expressed TCRB transcripts. It was found that naive, central memory and regulatory T cell samples averaged approximately 3.9 million reads. Libraries were prepared by immunoSEQ multiplex PCR; TCRdb keeps only in-frame clonotypes and omits some of them. In the table there are about 620,000 clones, around 16% of which are singletons. This sample is part of a study of beta chain features in type 1 diabetes. Whole-study findings and limits: Shorter TCRB CDR3s, moderately but significantly so, marked every one of the four CD4+ subsets in Type 1 diabetes patients. Researchers cautioned that cDNA sequencing could over-represent cells with high TCR expression.

CDR3 length equals 14 residues. V lost 6 bases, J lost 7 bases, and 6 bases stayed unmatched. Germline assignment: CDR1 ENHRY and CDR2 SYGVKD. The rearrangement joins TRBV10-3 to TRBJ2-5; 12 bases are a match to TRBD1. The sequencing input was naive CD4+ T cells from blood. This sequence was found in a man between 18 and 35 years old in good health. The CDR3 loop is CAIRGQGARGTQYF. The CDR3 DNA is TGTGCCATCAGGGGACAGGGGGCTCGTGGGACCCAGTACTTC.